This TCR beta chain appears in the sequencing data of a study of CD8 T cells in Susac syndrome. V lost 5 bases and J 7 bases, leaving 24 bases between the germline ends. The CDR3 length is 17 residues. Germline lookup yields CDR1 SEHNR and CDR2 FQNEAQ (reference sequence). Random hexamers were used to reverse transcribe about 0.5 to 1 ug of RNA. MiXCR was run by TCRdb on the immunoSEQ multiplex PCR reads, yielding one entry per CDR3 protein. The data contain some 130,000 distinct CDR3 sequences, roughly 80% of them singletons. This receptor was taken from a human donor with multiple sclerosis. Sequenced: CD8+ T cells from PBMCs. The rearrangement links TRBV7-9 to TRBJ2-1; TRBD1 might be the D (6 bases). The CDR3 loop is CASSLVRPDKGVNEQFF. The CDR3 coding sequence is TGTGCCAGCAGCCTAGTGCGTCCGGATAAGGGGGTTAATGAGCAGTTCTTC.